This T cell receptor beta chain derives from a study of cytomegalovirus exposure and HLA in healthy donors. Study in general: Per a later analysis, the approximately 620 first-cohort and over 90 validation repertoires shared one platform. Study-wide findings and caveats: In vitro assays verified that a few CMV-associated chains recognized CMV antigens specifically. The authors enumerated 164 TCR beta chains as linked to cytomegalovirus.

Concerning this clone: Its cognate antigen is unknown.

CDR1 is SGHRS and CDR2 is YFSETQ in the germline V gene. This CDR3 comprises 14 residues. V dropped 0 bases and J dropped 0 bases, with 4 bases sitting between them. Repertoires were generated with immunoSEQ multiplex PCR, while TCRdb's copy carries only in-frame clones and drops some. The data contain 150,000 to 200,000 clones, 89% of them singletons. The gene calls are TRBV5-1 and TRBJ1-5; no clear D gene. Sequenced: PBMCs. This clonotype was obtained from a man younger than 35 in good health and CMV-seropositive. DNA of the CDR3: TGCGCCAGCAGCTTGGACAATAGCAATCAGCCCCAGCATTTT. It encodes CASSLDNSNQPQHF.